One sample yielded the 4 T cell receptor beta chains listed below, sequenced in a study of cytomegalovirus exposure and HLA in healthy donors. The study ran its PCR with 60 Vbeta and 13 Jbeta primers. Method: immunoSEQ multiplex PCR; TCRdb's copy keeps in-frame clones and lacks some. The sample yields 85,000 to 100,000 clones, over 60% seen once. The sample taken for sequencing was PBMCs. The source is a male donor in good health and CMV-seropositive.

The V call is TRBV27, the J call TRBJ1-1; D gene uncertain. Trimming stripped 2 bases from V and 5 bases from J, with 12 bases between. Per germline, CDR1 MNHEY and CDR2 SMNVEV (reference sequence). This CDR3 region has 14 residues. The CDR3 loop reads CASSLSTEPTEAFF. CDR3 nucleotides: TGTGCCAGCAGTTTAAGTACAGAACCGACTGAAGCTTTCTTT.

This clone was seen a single time. The chain carries TRBV15 and TRBJ1-2; D is perhaps TRBD1 (6 bases). Germline V lookup: CDR1 LNHNV, CDR2 YYDKDF (reference sequence). The V gene lost 4 bases and the J gene lost 2 bases, with 23 bases spanning the gap. This CDR3 is built from 18 residues. This chain's CDR3 is CATSNPRGRGMANYGYTF. The CDR3 DNA is TGTGCCACCAGCAACCCCCGGGGGAGGGGGATGGCGAACTATGGCTACACCTTC.

J is TRBJ1-1 and V is TRBV5-4; D remains unclear. The CDR3 totals 14 residues. Germline V gene sequence: CDR1 SGHNT, CDR2 YYREEE (reference sequence). Trimming took 6 bases from V and 1 from J, leaving 13 bases between them. The CDR3, as DNA: TGTGCCAGCACCTTAAATGCAGGGAACACTGAAGCTTTCTTT. It is translated as CASTLNAGNTEAFF.

This rearrangement joins TRBV7-9 to TRBJ2-2; 9 positions match TRBD1. The junction had 4 bases not matched to a gene; V was cut back by 5 bases and J by 6 bases. CDR3 length equals 14 residues. CDR1 and CDR2 (germline): SEHNR, FQNEAQ (reference sequence). The CDR3 DNA reads TGTGCCAGCAGCCCAAGACAGGGGGCCGGGGAGCTGTTTTTT. It yields the protein CASSPRQGAGELFF.